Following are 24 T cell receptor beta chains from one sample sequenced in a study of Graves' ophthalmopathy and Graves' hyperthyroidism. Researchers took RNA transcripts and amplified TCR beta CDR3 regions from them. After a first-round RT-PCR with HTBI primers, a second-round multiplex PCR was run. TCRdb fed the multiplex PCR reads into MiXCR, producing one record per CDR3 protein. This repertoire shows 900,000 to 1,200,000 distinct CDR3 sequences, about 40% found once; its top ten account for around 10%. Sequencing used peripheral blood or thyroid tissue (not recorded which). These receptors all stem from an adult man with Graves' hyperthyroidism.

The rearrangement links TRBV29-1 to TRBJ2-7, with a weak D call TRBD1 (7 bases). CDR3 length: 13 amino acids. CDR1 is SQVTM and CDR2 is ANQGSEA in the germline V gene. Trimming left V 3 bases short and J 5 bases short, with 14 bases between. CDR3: CSVDGQGGNEQYF. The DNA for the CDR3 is TGCAGCGTTGATGGGCAGGGGGGCAACGAGCAGTACTTC.

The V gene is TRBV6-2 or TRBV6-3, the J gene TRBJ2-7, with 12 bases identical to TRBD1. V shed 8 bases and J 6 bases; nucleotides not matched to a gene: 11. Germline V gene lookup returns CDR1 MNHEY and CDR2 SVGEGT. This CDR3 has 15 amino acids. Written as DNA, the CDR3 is TGTGCCAGCCGTTCTCCGGGACAGGGGGCCTCCGAGCAGTACTTC. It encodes CASRSPGQGASEQYF.

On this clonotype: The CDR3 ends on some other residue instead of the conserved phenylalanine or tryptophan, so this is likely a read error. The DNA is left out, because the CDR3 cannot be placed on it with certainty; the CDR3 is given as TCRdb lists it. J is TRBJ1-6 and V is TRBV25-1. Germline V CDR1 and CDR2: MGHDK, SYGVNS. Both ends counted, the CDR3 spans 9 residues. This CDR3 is CASSDPGLS.

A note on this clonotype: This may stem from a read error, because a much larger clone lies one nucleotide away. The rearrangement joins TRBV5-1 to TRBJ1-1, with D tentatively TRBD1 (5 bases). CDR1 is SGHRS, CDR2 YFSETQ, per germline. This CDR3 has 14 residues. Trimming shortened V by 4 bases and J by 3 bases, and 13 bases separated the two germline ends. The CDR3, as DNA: TGCGCCAGCAGCCCGCTCCAGGGTCACACTGAAGCTTTCTTT. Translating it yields CASSPLQGHTEAFF.

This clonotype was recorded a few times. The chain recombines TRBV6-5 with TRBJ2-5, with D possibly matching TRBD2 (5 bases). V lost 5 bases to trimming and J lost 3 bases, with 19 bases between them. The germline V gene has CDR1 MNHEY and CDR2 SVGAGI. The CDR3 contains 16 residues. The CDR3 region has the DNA TGTGCCAGCAGTCCCCTTGTTCGGGCGGGCAAAGAGACCCAGTACTTC. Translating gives CASSPLVRAGKETQYF.

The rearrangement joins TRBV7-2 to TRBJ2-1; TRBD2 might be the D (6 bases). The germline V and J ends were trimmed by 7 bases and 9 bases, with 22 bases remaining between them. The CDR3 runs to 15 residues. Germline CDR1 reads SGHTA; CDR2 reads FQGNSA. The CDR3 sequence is CASNDIPDGRGEQFF. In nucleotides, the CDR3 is TGTGCCAGCAACGATATCCCGGACGGGCGGGGTGAGCAGTTCTTC.

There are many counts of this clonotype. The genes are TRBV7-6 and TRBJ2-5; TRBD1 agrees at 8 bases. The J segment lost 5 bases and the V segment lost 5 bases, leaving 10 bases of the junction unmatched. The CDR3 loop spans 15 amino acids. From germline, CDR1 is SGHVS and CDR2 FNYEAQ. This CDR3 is CASSTATGVRETQYF. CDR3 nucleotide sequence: TGTGCCAGCAGCACCGCGACAGGGGTGAGGGAGACCCAGTACTTC.

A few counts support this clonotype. The CDR3 here is CASSEGLGHGEKLFF. The CDR3 DNA sequence: TGTGCCAGCAGTGAGGGGTTGGGTCATGGTGAAAAACTGTTTTTT. This rearrangement joins TRBV2 to TRBJ1-4, with D uncertain. V lost 3 bases to trimming and J lost 7 bases, with 15 bases between them. The CDR3 runs to 15 residues. Germline CDR1 reads SNHLY; CDR2 reads FYNNEI.

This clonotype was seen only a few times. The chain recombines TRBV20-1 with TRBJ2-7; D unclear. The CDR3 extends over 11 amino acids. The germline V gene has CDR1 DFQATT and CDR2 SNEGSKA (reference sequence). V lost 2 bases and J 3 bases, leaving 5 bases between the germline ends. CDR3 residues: CSARSVYEQYF. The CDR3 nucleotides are TGCAGTGCTAGATCAGTCTACGAGCAGTACTTC.

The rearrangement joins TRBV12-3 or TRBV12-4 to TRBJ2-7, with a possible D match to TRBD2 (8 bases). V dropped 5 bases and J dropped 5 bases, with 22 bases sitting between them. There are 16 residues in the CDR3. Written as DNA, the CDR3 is TGTGCCAGCAGTCCGTCGGGAGGGGGCTGGAGACACGAGCAGTACTTC. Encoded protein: CASSPSGGGWRHEQYF.

The chain's CDR3 is CASSLDLSGQRRSPLHF. Here the CDR3 DNA reads TGTGCCAGCAGTTTAGATTTATCCGGTCAGAGGAGATCACCCCTCCACTTT. The J gene is TRBJ1-6, the V gene TRBV12-3 or TRBV12-4; D uncertain. The length of the CDR3 is 17 residues. Trimming took off 1 base at V and 10 bases at J, with 20 bases between the two ends.

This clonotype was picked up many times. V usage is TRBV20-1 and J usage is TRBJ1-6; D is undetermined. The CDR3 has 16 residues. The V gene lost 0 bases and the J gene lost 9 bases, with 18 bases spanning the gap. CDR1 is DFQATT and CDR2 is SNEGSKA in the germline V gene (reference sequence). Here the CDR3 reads CSARDTGRAGGSPLHF. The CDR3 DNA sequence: TGCAGTGCTAGAGATACCGGGCGAGCGGGAGGTTCACCCCTCCACTTT.

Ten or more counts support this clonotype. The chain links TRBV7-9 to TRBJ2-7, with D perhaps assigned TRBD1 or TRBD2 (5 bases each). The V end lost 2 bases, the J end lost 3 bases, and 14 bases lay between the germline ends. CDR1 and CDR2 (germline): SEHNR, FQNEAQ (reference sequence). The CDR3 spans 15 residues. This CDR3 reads CASSLWDEEYYEQYF. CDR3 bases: TGTGCCAGCAGCTTATGGGACGAGGAATACTACGAGCAGTACTTC.

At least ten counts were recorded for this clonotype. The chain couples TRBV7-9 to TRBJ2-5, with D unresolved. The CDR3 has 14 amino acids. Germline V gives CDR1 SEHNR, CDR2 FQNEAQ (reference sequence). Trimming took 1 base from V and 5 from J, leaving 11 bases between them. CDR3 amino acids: CASSLVAIQETQYF. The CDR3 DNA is TGTGCCAGCAGCTTAGTGGCTATTCAGGAGACCCAGTACTTC.

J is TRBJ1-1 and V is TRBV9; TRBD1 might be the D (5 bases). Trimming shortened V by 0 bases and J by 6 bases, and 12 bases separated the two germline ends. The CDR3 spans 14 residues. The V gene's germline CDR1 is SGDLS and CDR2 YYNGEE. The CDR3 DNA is TGTGCCAGCAGCGTAGACGGGGGGACCGCTGAAGCTTTCTTT. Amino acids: CASSVDGGTAEAFF. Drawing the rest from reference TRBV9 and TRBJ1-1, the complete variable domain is DSGVTQTPKHLITATGQRVTLRCSPRSGDLSVYWYQQSLDQGLQFLIQYYNGEERAKGNILERFSAQQFPDLHSELNLSSLELGDSALYFCASSVDGGTAEAFFGQGTRLTVV.

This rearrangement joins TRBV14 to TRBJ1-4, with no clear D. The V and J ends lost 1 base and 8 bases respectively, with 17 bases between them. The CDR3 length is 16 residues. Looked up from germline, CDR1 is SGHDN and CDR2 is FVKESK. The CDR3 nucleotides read TGTGCCAGCAGCCAAGCCTGGACGTCCAAGGACGAAAAACTGTTTTTT. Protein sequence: CASSQAWTSKDEKLFF.

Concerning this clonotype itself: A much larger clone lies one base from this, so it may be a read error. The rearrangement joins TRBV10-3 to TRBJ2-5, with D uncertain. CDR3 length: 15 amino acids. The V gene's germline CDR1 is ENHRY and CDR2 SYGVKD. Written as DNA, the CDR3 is TGTGCCAGCAGTTACTCGGTGGGGTCCTTGGAGACCCAGTACTTC. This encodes CASSYSVGSLETQYF.

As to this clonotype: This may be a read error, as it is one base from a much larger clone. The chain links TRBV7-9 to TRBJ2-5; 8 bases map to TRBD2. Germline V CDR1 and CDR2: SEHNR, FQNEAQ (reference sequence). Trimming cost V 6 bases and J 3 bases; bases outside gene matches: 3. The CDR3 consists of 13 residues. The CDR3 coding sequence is TGTGCCAGCAGACTAGCGGCGGAAGAGACCCAGTACTTC. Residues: CASRLAAEETQYF.

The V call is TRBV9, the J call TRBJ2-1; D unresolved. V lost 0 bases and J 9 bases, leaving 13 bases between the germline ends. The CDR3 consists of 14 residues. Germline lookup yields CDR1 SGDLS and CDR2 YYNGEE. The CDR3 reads CASSVDPGRLEQFF. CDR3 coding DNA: TGTGCCAGCAGCGTAGACCCGGGTCGTCTTGAGCAGTTCTTC.

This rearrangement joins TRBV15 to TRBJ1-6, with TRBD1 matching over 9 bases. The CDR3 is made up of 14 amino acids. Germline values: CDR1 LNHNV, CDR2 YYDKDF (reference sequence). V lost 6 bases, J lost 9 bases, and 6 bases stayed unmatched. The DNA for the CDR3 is TGTGCCACCAGAAGGGACAGGGTTGGTTCACCCCTCCACTTT. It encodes CATRRDRVGSPLHF.

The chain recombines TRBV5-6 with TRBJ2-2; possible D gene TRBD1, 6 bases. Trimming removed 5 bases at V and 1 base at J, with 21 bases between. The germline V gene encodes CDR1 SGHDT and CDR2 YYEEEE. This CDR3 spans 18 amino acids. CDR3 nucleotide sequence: TGTGCCAGCAGTTCCGAGCCCTCCGGGACACGGAACACCGGGGAGCTGTTTTTT. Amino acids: CASSSEPSGTRNTGELFF.

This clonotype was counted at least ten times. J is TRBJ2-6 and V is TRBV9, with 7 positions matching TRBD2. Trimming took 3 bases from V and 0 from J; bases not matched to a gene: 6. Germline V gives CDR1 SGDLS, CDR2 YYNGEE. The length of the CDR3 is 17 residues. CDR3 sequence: CASSERDPYSGANVLTF. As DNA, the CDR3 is TGTGCCAGCAGCGAGCGGGACCCCTACTCTGGGGCCAACGTCCTGACTTTC.

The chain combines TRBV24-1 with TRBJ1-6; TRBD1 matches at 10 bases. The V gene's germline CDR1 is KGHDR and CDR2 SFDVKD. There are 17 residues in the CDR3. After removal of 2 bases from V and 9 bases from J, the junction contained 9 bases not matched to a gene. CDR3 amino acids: CATSDWTGGRLGSPLHF. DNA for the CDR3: TGTGCCACCAGTGATTGGACAGGGGGTCGACTGGGTTCACCCCTCCACTTT.

This CDR3 reads CSLTPGQAYEQYF. CDR3 nucleotides: TGCAGCTTAACCCCAGGACAGGCCTACGAGCAGTACTTC. The chain employs TRBV29-1 and TRBJ2-7, with 7 positions matching TRBD1. With V trimmed by 8 bases and J by 2 bases, 9 bases remained unmatched. CDR1 and CDR2 from the germline V gene are SQVTM and ANQGSEA. The CDR3 loop spans 13 amino acids.